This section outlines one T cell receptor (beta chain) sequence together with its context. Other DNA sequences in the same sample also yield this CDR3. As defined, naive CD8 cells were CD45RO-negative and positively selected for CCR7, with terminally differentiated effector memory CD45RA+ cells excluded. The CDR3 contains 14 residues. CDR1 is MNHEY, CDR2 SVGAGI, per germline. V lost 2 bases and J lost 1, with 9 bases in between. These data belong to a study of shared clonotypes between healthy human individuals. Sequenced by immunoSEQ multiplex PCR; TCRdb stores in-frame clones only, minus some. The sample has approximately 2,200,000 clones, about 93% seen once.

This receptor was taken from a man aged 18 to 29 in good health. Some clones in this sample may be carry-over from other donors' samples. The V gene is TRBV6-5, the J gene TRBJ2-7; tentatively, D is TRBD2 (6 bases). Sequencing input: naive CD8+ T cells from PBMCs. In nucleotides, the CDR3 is TGTGCCAGCAGTTACGATAGCGGATCCTACGAGCAGTACTTC. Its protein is CASSYDSGSYEQYF.